This T cell receptor beta chain was captured by sequencing in a study of regulatory T cells in long-lasting Graves disease. The time point was: persistent/refractory GD, antithyroid drugs over 5 years with positive TRAb. With RNA extracted from PBMCs as input, the TCR library was made. This clonotype came up a few times. Building the TCR beta libraries relied on iRepertoire HTBI primers, and CDR3 regions underwent Arm-PCR. TCRdb reprocessed the multiplex PCR reads with MiXCR, giving one entry per CDR3 protein. The top ten hold about a fifth of the sample, which has 350,000 to 450,000 distinct CDR3 sequences, about 20% seen once. There are 13 residues in the CDR3. Deletions cut 3 bases from V and 7 bases from J, with 12 bases between. CDR1 is ENHRY and CDR2 is SYGVKD in the germline V gene.

The sequencing here drew on peripheral blood mononuclear cells (PBMCs), taken when the disease was refractory, from a patient treated with antithyroid drugs. The TCR was taken from a female donor with Graves disease. The V call is TRBV10-3, the J call TRBJ1-1; D gene uncertain. The CDR3 protein is CAISDGQMYEAFF. The CDR3 DNA sequence: TGTGCCATCAGTGATGGGCAGATGTATGAAGCTTTCTTT.